One TCR beta chain is described in this entry. The target of this receptor is not known. Base qualities are not provided; no much larger clone lies one nucleotide away. The data originate from a study of cytomegalovirus exposure and HLA in healthy donors (dated by TCRdb to about 2017). Describing the broader study: A later analysis indicated that the roughly 130 validation repertoires were generated on the platform also employed for the roughly 720 repertoires of the first cohort. The study aimed to test whether signatures of past pathogen exposure could be identified by cataloging public T cell receptors. Along with the roughly 670-subject first cohort, a separate validation cohort of around 110 different subjects was used. The study combined high-throughput TCR immunosequencing, statistical association of individual TCRs with disease status, and machine learning to predict cytomegalovirus infection status.

Library preparation employed the immunoSEQ multiplex PCR assay. Per the source publication's procedure: A statistical classification framework was built for diagnosing cytomegalovirus status from the catalog of TCR beta chain sequences. TCRdb obtained this table from immuneACCESS and retained in-frame rearrangements with V and J assigned. These tables miss some clones; where compared with another copy, unresolved V genes account for less than half of the shortfall, and the remainder is unexplained. D and trimming come from the DNA, and the V and J calls and clone size come from that table. Within this sample are 120,000 or so clones, with around nine tenths of them counted one time only. Together, the top ten hold roughly 2% of the sample. Results and caveats for the whole study, not just this receptor: A few of the identified cytomegalovirus-associated TCR beta chains were confirmed in vitro to be specific for cytomegalovirus antigens. The authors suggested that the approach could potentially be generalized to other disease states and immunological phenotypes. Most TCR sequences were observed very rarely across donors, whereas some public TCRs were present in many individuals. Subsequent analysis determined that TCRs grouped into clusters in the first cohort also showed a tendency toward co-occurrence across the 90 to 150 validation repertoires, and 85% to 95% of cluster scores exceeded 0. In the study, 150 to 200 TCR beta chains were listed as associated with cytomegalovirus. In both the original and validation cohorts, the classifier was reported to diagnose cytomegalovirus status with high specificity and sensitivity. All 120 or so repertoires were used to score co-occurrence in the validation cohort in a later analysis, because that analysis had no HLA typing for the cohort.

V is cut back by 3 bases and J by 1 base, with 5 bases in the junction unmatched. From cysteine to phenylalanine, the CDR3 is 16 amino acids long. Solely the CDR3 DNA is kept, with 48 bases framed from the first base. CDR1 SGHDN and CDR2 FVKESK are derived from the germline V gene. Separate from the approximately 700-subject first cohort, the validation cohort of 90 to 150 subjects was the group to which the donors belonged. Sample: PBMCs. The source is a woman between 18 and 29 years old in good health and CMV-seronegative. The chain uses TRBV14 and TRBJ2-7, and 11 junction bases match TRBD2. CDR3 loop: CASSHPGTSGSYEQYF. The DNA reads as follows: TGTGCCAGCAGCCACCCAGGGACTAGCGGTTCCTACGAGCAGTACTTC.